Listed below are T cell receptor beta chains from one sample, sequenced in a study of T cells in localized non-small cell lung cancer. The data were produced by immunoSEQ multiplex PCR, yet TCRdb's version contains in-frame clones alone and is incomplete. The sample contains roughly 89,000 clones, approximately 91% of which appear only once. Sequencing used PBMCs, obtained before any cancer treatment. The receptors stem from a woman aged 35 to 75 with stage II squamous cell lung carcinoma. Both conserved end residues are part of each CDR3. A D gene is named only where the DNA matches it firmly. Clone size appears in some rows only: once, few, many, or a class for an expanded clone.

>-|TRBJ2-5|TRBV9|-|14
CASSVGGVGETQYF
TGTGCCAGCAGCGTAGGAGGGGTGGGGGAGACCCAGTACTTC
>-|TRBJ1-5|TRBV19|-|18
CASSIDKRISLGGQPQHF
TGTGCCAGTAGTATAGATAAAAGGATCTCGTTGGGCGGTCAGCCCCAGCATTTT
>-|TRBJ2-3|TRBV6-6|TRBD2|15
CASSLLAGAGETQYF
TGTGCCAGCAGTTTGCTAGCGGGAGCCGGGGAGACGCAGTATTTT
>-|TRBJ2-5|TRBV13|TRBD1|15
CASSLTGGYQETQYF
TGTGCCAGCAGCTTGACAGGGGGGTACCAAGAGACCCAGTACTTC
>-|TRBJ1-2|TRBV28|-|14
CASRPPTRARGYTF
TGTGCCAGCAGGCCACCTACCCGGGCCCGTGGCTACACCTTC
>-|TRBJ1-5|TRBV27|-|14
CASSSRYSNQPQHF
TGTGCCAGCAGTTCGCGTTATAGCAATCAGCCCCAGCATTTT
>-|TRBJ1-2|TRBV18|TRBD1|13
CASSPDRGEGYTF
TGTGCCAGCTCACCGGACAGGGGAGAAGGCTACACCTTC
>-|TRBJ1-2|TRBV7-9|TRBD1|17
CASSSLSGTGGGYGYTF
TGTGCCAGCAGCTCCCTCAGCGGGACAGGGGGCGGCTATGGCTACACCTTC
>-|TRBJ1-1|TRBV11-2|TRBD1|15
CASSPTTGFRTEAFF
TGTGCCAGCAGCCCTACGACAGGGTTTCGGACTGAAGCTTTCTTT
>-|TRBJ2-2|TRBV6-1|-|11
CASSESAELFF
TGTGCCAGCAGTGAGTCGGCCGAGCTGTTTTTT
>-|TRBJ2-1|TRBV30|-|11
CAWSVSNEQFF
TGTGCCTGGAGTGTATCCAATGAGCAGTTCTTC
>-|TRBJ2-2|TRBV19|-|15
CASSISQGSTGELFF
TGTGCCAGTAGTATCAGCCAGGGGTCTACCGGGGAGCTGTTTTTT
>once|TRBJ1-2|TRBV28|-|14
CASSLVADFYGYTF
TGTGCCAGCAGTTTGGTGGCAGACTTCTATGGCTACACCTTC
>-|TRBJ2-1|TRBV11-2|-|13
CASSRGGYNEQFF
TGTGCCAGCAGCCGAGGGGGCTACAATGAGCAGTTCTTC
>-|TRBJ1-4|TRBV5-1|-|13
CASSDGVNEKLFF
TGCGCCAGCAGCGATGGGGTTAATGAAAAACTGTTTTTT
>few|TRBJ1-4|TRBV4-1|TRBD1|14
CASSSGQGGEKLFF
TGCGCCAGCAGCTCCGGACAGGGGGGTGAAAAACTGTTTTTT
>-|TRBJ2-3|TRBV25-1|-|15
CASSERAEGPDTQYF
TGTGCCAGCAGTGAACGGGCAGAGGGCCCAGATACGCAGTATTTT
>once|TRBJ2-7|TRBV5-6|-|13
CASSLGVGDEQYF
TGTGCCAGCAGCTTGGGTGTGGGGGACGAGCAGTACTTC
>once|TRBJ1-6|TRBV5-6|-|15
CASSLGWSDNSPLHF
TGTGCCAGCAGCTTGGGGTGGTCAGATAATTCACCCCTCCACTTT
>-|TRBJ2-7|TRBV25-1|-|16
CASSEFGGAGSYEQYF
TGTGCCAGCAGTGAATTCGGCGGGGCGGGCTCCTACGAGCAGTACTTC
>-|TRBJ1-3|TRBV11-3|-|13
CASSPSGSNTIYF
TGTGCCAGCAGCCCTAGCGGGTCCAACACCATATATTTT
>-|TRBJ2-1|TRBV7-9|-|14
CASSSDSAYNEQFF
TGTGCCAGCTCAAGTGACTCTGCTTACAATGAGCAGTTCTTC
>-|TRBJ2-2|TRBV11-2|-|15
CASSIITQNTGELFF
TGTGCCAGCAGCATTATTACTCAGAACACCGGGGAGCTGTTTTTT
>-|TRBJ2-1|TRBV5-1|-|15
CASSLRGDSYNEQFF
TGCGCCAGCAGCTTGCGAGGGGACTCCTACAATGAGCAGTTCTTC
>-|TRBJ1-2|TRBV27|-|12
CASRPLAGGYTF
TGTGCCAGCAGACCCCTGGCTGGTGGCTACACCTTC
>-|TRBJ1-1|TRBV6-1|-|15
CASSDRRGANTEAFF
TGTGCCAGCAGTGATCGTCGTGGGGCGAACACTGAAGCTTTCTTT
>-|TRBJ1-5|TRBV7-8|-|16
CASSLVEGEREQPQHF
TGTGCCAGCAGCTTAGTGGAGGGAGAGAGAGAACAGCCCCAGCATTTT
>-|TRBJ1-1|TRBV5-6|-|14
CASSLTVINTEAFF
TGTGCCAGCAGCTTGACCGTGATAAACACTGAAGCTTTCTTT
>-|TRBJ2-7|TRBV5-6|-|11
CASSSPYEQYF
TGTGCCAGCAGCTCACCCTACGAGCAGTACTTC
>-|TRBJ2-7|TRBV7-2|-|15
CASSLTGSGLYEQYF
TGTGCCAGCAGCCTTACAGGGTCCGGATTATACGAGCAGTACTTC
>-|TRBJ1-2|TRBV11-3|-|14
CASSHRVSRGGYTF
TGTGCCAGCAGCCATAGGGTCAGTAGAGGAGGCTACACCTTC
>-|TRBJ1-5|TRBV19|TRBD1|15
CASSISQGAAQPQHF
TGTGCCAGTAGTATATCCCAGGGGGCAGCTCAGCCCCAGCATTTT
>-|TRBJ2-5|TRBV5-4|TRBD2|15
CASSLGGLAGETQYF
TGTGCCAGCAGCTTGGGCGGACTAGCGGGGGAGACCCAGTACTTC
>once|TRBJ1-2|TRBV7-9|-|15
CASSFSLGVDGGYTF
TGTGCCAGCAGCTTTAGCCTAGGAGTGGATGGGGGCTACACCTTC
>-|TRBJ1-1|TRBV5-1|-|13
CASSLAGDTEAFF
TGCGCCAGCAGCTTGGCCGGAGACACTGAAGCTTTCTTT
>-|TRBJ1-3|TRBV5-1|-|15
CASSLDGASGNTIYF
TGCGCCAGCAGCCTGGACGGAGCCTCTGGAAACACCATATATTTT
>-|TRBJ1-4|TRBV2|-|16
CASGGRVGVANEKLFF
TGTGCCAGCGGGGGGCGCGTTGGTGTGGCTAATGAAAAACTGTTTTTT
>-|TRBJ2-1|TRBV9|TRBD2|14
CASSPSGRVDEQFF
TGTGCCAGCAGCCCTTCCGGGAGGGTCGATGAGCAGTTCTTC
>-|TRBJ2-1|TRBV5-1|-|14
CASRSGETRHEQFF
TGCGCCAGCAGATCGGGAGAGACTCGTCATGAGCAGTTCTTC
>-|TRBJ1-1|TRBV5-1|-|15
CASSSTGSGNTEAFF
TGCGCCAGCAGCTCCACAGGGTCGGGGAACACTGAAGCTTTCTTT
>-|TRBJ1-1|TRBV10-2|-|11
CASSERGEAFF
TGCGCCAGCAGTGAGAGGGGAGAAGCTTTCTTT
>-|TRBJ1-5|TRBV6-1|-|12
CASSASGTIWYF
TGTGCCAGCAGCGCCTCCGGGACAATCTGGTATTTT
>-|TRBJ1-2|TRBV6-1|-|12
CASSETPGGYTF
TGTGCCAGCAGTGAAACTCCTGGTGGCTACACCTTC
>-|TRBJ2-5|TRBV12-5|TRBD2|14
CASGSGTMTETQYF
TGTGCTAGTGGTTCCGGGACTATGACAGAGACCCAGTACTTC
>-|TRBJ1-5|TRBV27|-|15
CASSFGSSGNQPQHF
TGTGCCAGCAGTTTTGGAAGTTCAGGCAATCAGCCCCAGCATTTT
>-|TRBJ1-2|TRBV5-6|-|12
CASSSRGYGYTF
TGTGCCAGCAGCTCCCGTGGCTATGGCTACACCTTC
>-|TRBJ2-7|TRBV28|-|15
CASSPRGFRTYEQYF
TGTGCCAGCAGTCCCCGCGGATTTAGAACCTACGAGCAGTACTTC
>once|TRBJ2-7|TRBV9|-|18
CASSGGGREAGDSYEQYF
TGTGCCAGCAGCGGGGGAGGCCGAGAAGCAGGGGATTCCTACGAGCAGTACTTC
>-|TRBJ1-2|TRBV19|-|11
CASSNRGGYTF
TGTGCCAGTAGTAATCGGGGAGGCTACACCTTC
>-|TRBJ2-1|TRBV6-5|TRBD2|15
CASRGLAGGINEQFF
TGTGCCAGCAGGGGACTAGCAGGGGGGATCAATGAGCAGTTCTTC
>-|TRBJ2-2|TRBV19|-|13
CASSRESTGELFF
TGTGCCAGTAGCCGGGAGAGCACCGGGGAGCTGTTTTTT
>-|TRBJ2-3|TRBV5-1|TRBD2|15
CASSLRSGFTDTQYF
TGCGCCAGCAGCTTACGTAGCGGGTTCACAGATACGCAGTATTTT
>-|TRBJ1-5|TRBV2|-|13
CASSAGLNQPQHF
TGTGCCAGCAGTGCAGGGCTCAATCAGCCCCAGCATTTT